This TCR beta chain appears in the sequencing data of a study of Ad26.COV2.S vaccination and SARS-CoV-2 variants. Clones were read by immunoSEQ multiplex PCR, and TCRdb kept only the in-frame ones, dropping some. The sample holds around 370,000 clones; roughly 94% are singletons and the top ten take around 4.2%. On this clone itself: Its antigen is not known.

CDR3 length: 14 residues. V gave up 3 bases and J gave up 6 bases, with 14 bases separating them. Germline CDR1 and CDR2: WNHNN and SYGVQD (reference sequence). Whole-study findings and limits: The analyses of TCR breadth and depth may have understated the size of total T cell responses. Recipients given vaccine exceeded placebo recipients in spike-specific TCR breadth.

Specimen: peripheral blood, collected after recovery from COVID-19. The chain uses TRBV10-1 and TRBJ1-1; the D gene is possibly TRBD1 (5 bases). The clonotype was recovered from a human donor who had recovered from COVID-19. The CDR3 sequence: CASSDPGRGSEAFF. CDR3 in DNA: TGCGCCAGCAGTGACCCGGGACGAGGTTCTGAAGCTTTCTTT.